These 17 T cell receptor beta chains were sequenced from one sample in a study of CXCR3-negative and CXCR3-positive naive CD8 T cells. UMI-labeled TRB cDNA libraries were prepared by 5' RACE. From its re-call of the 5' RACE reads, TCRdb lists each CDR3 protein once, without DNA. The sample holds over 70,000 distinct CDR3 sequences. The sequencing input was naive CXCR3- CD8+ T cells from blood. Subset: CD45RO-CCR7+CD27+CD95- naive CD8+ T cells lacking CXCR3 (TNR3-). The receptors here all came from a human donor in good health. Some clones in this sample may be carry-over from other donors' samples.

CDR3 sequence reads: CASSLWDTSYEQYF. The chain combines TRBV5-6 with TRBJ2-7; TCRdb lists TRBD1, though no DNA is available to test this call. The CDR3 has 14 residues. The germline V gene has CDR1 SGHDT and CDR2 YYEEEE.

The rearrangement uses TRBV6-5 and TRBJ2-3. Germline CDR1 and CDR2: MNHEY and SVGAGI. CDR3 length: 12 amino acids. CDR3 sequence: CASSQGGDTQYF.

The CDR3 reads CASPGQGAYQPQHF. The chain recombines TRBV6-6 with TRBJ1-5; TCRdb picks TRBD1, but there is no DNA to check that call. The CDR3 contains 14 residues. Germline V gives CDR1 MNHNY, CDR2 SVGAGI (reference sequence).

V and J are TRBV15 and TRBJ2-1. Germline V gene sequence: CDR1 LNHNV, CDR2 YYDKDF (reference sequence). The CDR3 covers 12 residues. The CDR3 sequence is CATSRVGNEQFF.

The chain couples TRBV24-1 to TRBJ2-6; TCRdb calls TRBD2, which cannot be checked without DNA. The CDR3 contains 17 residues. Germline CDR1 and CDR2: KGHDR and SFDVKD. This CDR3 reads CATSDRGRPSGANVLTF.

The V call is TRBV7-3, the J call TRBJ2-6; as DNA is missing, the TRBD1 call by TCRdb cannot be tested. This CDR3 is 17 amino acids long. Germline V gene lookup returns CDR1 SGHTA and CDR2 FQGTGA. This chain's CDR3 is CASSLRGGGAGANVLTF.

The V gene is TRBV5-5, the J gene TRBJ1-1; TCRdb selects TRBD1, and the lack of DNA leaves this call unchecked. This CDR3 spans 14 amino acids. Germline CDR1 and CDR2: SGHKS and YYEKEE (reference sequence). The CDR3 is CASSPPDSLPEAFF.

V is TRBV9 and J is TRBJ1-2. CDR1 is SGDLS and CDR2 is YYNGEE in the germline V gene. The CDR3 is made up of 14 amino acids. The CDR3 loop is CASSVGGRNYGHTF.

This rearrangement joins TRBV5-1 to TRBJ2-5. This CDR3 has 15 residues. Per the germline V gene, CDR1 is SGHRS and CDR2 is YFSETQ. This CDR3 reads CASSLDGNPQETQYF.

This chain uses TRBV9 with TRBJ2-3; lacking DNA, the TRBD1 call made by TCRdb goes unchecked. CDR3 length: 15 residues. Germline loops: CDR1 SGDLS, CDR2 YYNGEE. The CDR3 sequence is CASSAGQGSTDTQYF.

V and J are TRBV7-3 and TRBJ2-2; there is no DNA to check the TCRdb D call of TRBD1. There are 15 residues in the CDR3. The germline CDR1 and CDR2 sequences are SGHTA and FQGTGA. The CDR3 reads CASSLETGRTGELFF.

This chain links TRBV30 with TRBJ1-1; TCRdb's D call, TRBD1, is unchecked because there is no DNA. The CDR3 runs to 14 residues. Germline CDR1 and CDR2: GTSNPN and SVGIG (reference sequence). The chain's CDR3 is CAWSHGQGDTEAFF.

CDR3 region: CASSLEWDSYNEQFF. The genes are TRBV5-1 and TRBJ2-1. This CDR3 comprises 15 residues. Germline values: CDR1 SGHRS, CDR2 YFSETQ. Looking up the rest from reference TRBV5-1 and TRBJ2-1 gives the full variable domain: KAGVTQTPRYLIKTRGQQVTLSCSPISGHRSVSWYQQTPGQGLQFLFEYFSETQRNKGNFPGRFSGRQFSNSRSEMNVSTLELGDSALYLCASSLEWDSYNEQFFGPGTRLTVL.

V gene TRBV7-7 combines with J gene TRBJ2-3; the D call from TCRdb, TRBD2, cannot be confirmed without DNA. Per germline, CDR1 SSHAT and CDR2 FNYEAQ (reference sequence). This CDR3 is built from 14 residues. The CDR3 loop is CASSRRGSTDTQYF.

CDR3 region: CANSLDSYEQYF. V and J are TRBV11-2 and TRBJ2-7; TCRdb selects TRBD1, and the lack of DNA leaves this call unchecked. Germline V gene data show CDR1 as SGHAT and CDR2 as FQNNGV. CDR3 size: 12 residues. The full variable domain, its missing parts supplied by reference TRBV11-2 and TRBJ2-7, is EAGVAQSPRYKIIEKRQSVAFWCNPISGHATLYWYQQILGQGPKLLIQFQNNGVVDDSQLPKDRFSAERLKGVDSTLKIQPAKLEDSAVYLCANSLDSYEQYFGPGTRLTVT.

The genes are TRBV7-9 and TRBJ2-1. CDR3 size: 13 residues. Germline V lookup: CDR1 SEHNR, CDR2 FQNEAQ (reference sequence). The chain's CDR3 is CASSLVASNEQFF.

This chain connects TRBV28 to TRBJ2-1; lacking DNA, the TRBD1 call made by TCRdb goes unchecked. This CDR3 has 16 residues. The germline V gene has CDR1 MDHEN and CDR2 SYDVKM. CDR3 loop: CASSYGGGFGYNEQFF.